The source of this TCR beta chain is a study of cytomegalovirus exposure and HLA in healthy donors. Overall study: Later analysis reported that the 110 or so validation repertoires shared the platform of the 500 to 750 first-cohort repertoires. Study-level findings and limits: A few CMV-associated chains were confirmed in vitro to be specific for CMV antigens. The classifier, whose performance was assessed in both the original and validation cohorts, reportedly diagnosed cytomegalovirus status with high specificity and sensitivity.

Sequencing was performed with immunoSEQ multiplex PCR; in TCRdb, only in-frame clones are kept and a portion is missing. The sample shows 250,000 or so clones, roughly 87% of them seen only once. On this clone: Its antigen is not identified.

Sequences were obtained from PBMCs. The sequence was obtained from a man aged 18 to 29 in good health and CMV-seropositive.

CDR3 sequence (DNA): TGTGCCAGCAGCTTACTCTCGTCGGGAGGGGCCGTATACGAGCAGTACTTC. Its translation: CASSLLSSGGAVYEQYF. This chain uses TRBV11-2 with TRBJ2-7; 8 positions match TRBD2. V lost 2 bases to trimming and J lost 4 bases; unmatched junction nucleotides: 13. The V gene's germline CDR1 is SGHAT and CDR2 FQNNGV. The CDR3 sequence is 17 residues long.